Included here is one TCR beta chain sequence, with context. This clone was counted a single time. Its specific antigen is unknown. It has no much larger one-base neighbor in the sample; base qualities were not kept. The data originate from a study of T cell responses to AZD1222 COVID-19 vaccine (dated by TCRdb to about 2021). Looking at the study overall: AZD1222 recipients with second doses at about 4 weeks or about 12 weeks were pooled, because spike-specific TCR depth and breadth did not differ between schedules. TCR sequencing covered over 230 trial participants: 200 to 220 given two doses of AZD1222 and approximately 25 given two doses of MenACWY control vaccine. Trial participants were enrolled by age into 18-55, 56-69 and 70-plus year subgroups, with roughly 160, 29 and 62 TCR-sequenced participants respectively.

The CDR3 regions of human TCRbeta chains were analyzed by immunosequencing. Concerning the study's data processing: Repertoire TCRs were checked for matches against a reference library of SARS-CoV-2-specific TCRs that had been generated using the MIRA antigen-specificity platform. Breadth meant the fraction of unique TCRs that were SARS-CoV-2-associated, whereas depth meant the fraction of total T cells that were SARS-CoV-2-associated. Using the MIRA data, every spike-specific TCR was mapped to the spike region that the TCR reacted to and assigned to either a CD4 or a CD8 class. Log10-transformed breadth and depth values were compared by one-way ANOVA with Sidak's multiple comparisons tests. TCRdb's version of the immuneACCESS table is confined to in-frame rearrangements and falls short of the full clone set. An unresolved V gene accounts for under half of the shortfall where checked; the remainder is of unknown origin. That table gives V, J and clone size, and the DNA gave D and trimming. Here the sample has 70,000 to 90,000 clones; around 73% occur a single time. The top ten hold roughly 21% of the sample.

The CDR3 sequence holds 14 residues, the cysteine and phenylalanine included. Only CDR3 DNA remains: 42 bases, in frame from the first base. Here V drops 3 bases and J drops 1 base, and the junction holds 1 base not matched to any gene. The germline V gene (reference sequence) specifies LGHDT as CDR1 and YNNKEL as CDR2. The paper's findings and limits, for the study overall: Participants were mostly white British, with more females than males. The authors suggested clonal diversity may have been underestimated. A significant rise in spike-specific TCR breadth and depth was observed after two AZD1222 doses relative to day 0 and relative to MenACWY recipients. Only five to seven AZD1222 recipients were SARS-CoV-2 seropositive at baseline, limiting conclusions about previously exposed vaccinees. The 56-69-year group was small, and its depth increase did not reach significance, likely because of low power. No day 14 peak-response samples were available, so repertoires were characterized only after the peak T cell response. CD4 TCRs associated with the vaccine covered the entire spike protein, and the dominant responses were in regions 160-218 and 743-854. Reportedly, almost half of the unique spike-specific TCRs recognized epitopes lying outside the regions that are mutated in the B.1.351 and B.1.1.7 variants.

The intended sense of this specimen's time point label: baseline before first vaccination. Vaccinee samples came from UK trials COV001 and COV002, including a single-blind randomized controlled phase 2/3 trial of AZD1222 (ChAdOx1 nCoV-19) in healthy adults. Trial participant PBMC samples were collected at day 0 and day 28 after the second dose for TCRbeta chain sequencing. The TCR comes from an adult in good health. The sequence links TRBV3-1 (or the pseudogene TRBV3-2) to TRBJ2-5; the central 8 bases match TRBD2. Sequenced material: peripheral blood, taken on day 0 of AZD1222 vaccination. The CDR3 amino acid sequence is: CASSQAGGQETQYF. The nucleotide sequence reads TGTGCCAGCAGCCAGGCGGGAGGCCAAGAGACCCAGTACTTC.